This T cell receptor beta chain was identified during a study of T cells in Graves' hyperthyroidism and ophthalmopathy. Background on the study: The authors collected peripheral blood at initial diagnosis, before any treatment.

Germline lookup yields CDR1 SGHTA and CDR2 FQGNSA. The CDR3 runs to 15 residues. Trimming removed 1 base from V and 5 bases from J, with 11 bases in between. Study-wide results and limits: Blood samples included most of the expanded thyroid clonotypes exceeding 0.001. Ophthalmopathy was predicted by the model a median of approximately six months ahead of onset.

Amplified regions were TCR beta CDR3 sequences from RNA transcripts. First-round RT-PCR with HTBI primers amplified the TCR CDR3 region. MiXCR was run by TCRdb on the multiplex PCR reads, yielding one entry per CDR3 protein. This table has approximately 570,000 distinct CDR3 sequences, 15% to 20% appearing once. As to this clonotype: What it recognizes is unknown.

Inclusion characteristics of ophthalmopathy patients comprised a Clinical Activity Score of at least 3, a NOSPECS grade of at least 4, and duration under 3 months. This TCR derives from a man aged 35 to 55 with Graves' ophthalmopathy. Sequenced material: blood. V and J are TRBV7-2 and TRBJ1-4; D possibly corresponds to TRBD1 (5 bases). DNA of the CDR3: TGTGCCAGCAGCTTAGGATGGGGGGGAAATGAAAAACTGTTTTTT. Translated, it gives CASSLGWGGNEKLFF. The whole variable domain, filled in from reference TRBV7-2 and TRBJ1-4, reads GAGVSQSPSNKVTEKGKDVELRCDPISGHTALYWYRQSLGQGLEFLIYFQGNSAPDKSGLPSDRFSAERTGGSVSTLTIQRTQQEDSAVYLCASSLGWGGNEKLFFGSGTQLSVL.